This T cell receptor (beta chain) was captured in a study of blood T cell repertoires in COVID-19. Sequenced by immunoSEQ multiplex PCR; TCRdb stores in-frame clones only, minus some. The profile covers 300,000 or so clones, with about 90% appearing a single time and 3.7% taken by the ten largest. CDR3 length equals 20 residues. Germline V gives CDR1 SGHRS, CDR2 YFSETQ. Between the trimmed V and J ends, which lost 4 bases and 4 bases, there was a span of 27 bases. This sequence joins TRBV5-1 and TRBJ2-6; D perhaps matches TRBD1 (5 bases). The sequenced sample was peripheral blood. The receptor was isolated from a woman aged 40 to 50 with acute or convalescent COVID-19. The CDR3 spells CASSPRAADTLLRGANVLTF. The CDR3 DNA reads TGCGCCAGCAGCCCCAGAGCCGCGGACACCCTATTGAGAGGGGCCAACGTCCTGACTTTC. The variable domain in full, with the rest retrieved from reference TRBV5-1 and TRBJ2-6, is KAGVTQTPRYLIKTRGQQVTLSCSPISGHRSVSWYQQTPGQGLQFLFEYFSETQRNKGNFPGRFSGRQFSNSRSEMNVSTLELGDSALYLCASSPRAADTLLRGANVLTFGAGSRLTVL.